This T cell receptor beta chain was captured in a study of naive and memory T cell subsets. Study results and limitations: A clonotype means one alpha or beta sequence, not an alpha/beta pair. Between naive and memory subsets, TCR abundance power law exponents differed.

This clonotype was detected a few times. Antigen: not known. The beta constant-region primer was an equimolar mix of two oligonucleotides covering TRBC1 and TRBC2. Ligated cDNA was amplified by four rounds of PCR with nested alpha and beta constant-region primers and SP2. The cDNA 3' end received a ligated single-stranded oligonucleotide carrying the SP2 primer and a 12-nucleotide UMI. TCRdb fed the UMI-ligation and nested PCR reads into MiXCR, producing one record per CDR3 protein. The profile shows some 110,000 distinct CDR3 sequences, about 36% of them singletons. Alpha and beta libraries were amplified separately from the second PCR onward. The germline V gene has CDR1 SGHAT and CDR2 FQNNGV. The CDR3 is made up of 15 amino acids. Trimming at V came to 3 bases and at J to 6 bases, leaving 6 bases not matched to a gene.

The chain recombines TRBV11-2 with TRBJ2-4; TRBD1 agrees at 9 bases. The sequence came from a human donor in good health. Sequenced: central memory CD4+ T cells from blood. CDR3 residues: CASSFNRGPGNIQYF. The DNA of the CDR3 is TGTGCCAGCAGCTTCAACAGGGGGCCAGGAAACATTCAGTACTTC.